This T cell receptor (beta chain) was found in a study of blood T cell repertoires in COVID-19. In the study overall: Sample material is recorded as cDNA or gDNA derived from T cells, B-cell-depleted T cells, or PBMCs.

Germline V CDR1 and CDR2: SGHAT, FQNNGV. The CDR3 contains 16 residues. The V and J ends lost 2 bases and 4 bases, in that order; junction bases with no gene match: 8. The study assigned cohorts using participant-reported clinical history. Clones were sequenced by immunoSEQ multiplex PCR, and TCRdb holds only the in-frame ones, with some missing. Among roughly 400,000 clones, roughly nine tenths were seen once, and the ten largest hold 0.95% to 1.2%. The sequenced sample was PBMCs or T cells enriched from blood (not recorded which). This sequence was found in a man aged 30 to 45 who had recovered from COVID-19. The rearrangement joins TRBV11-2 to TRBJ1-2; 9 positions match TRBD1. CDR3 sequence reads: CASSLTDTGGSYGYTF. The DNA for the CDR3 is TGTGCCAGCAGCTTAACCGATACAGGGGGCTCCTATGGCTACACCTTC.